This TCR beta chain was sequenced for a study of blood T cell repertoires in COVID-19. About the study: The United States, Italy and Spain supplied acute and convalescent COVID-19 samples. PBMCs, B-cell-depleted T cells, or T cells were the source of the cDNA or gDNA that made up the material.

Authors' methods: Scientists estimated how many nucleated cells there were by amplifying reference gene primers. This table comes from immunoSEQ multiplex PCR, and its TCRdb copy is limited to in-frame clones, with some not included. V and J calls and clone size come straight from that table; D and trimming were deduced from the DNA. The repertoire includes some 78,000 clones, around 91% of them detected once, and 12% sits in the top ten. The germline V gene has CDR1 KGHDR and CDR2 SFDVKD. The CDR3 has 17 amino acids. The trim removed 2 bases at V and 3 bases at J, leaving 9 bases unmatched. The material sequenced was peripheral blood. The receptor comes from a man in his 70s with active or convalescent COVID-19. The chain employs TRBV24-1 and TRBJ2-7; TRBD1 matches at 10 bases. Here the CDR3 reads CATSDSTGGAVDYEQYF. In DNA, the CDR3 is TGTGCCACCAGTGATTCGACAGGGGGCGCGGTGGACTACGAGCAGTACTTC.